This TCR beta chain originates from a study of T-cell reconstitution after alpha-beta-depleted transplantation in children. Note on this clonotype: The target antigen is unknown.

Germline V gene sequence: CDR1 LGHNA, CDR2 YSLEER. The CDR3 runs to 15 residues. V lost 1 base to trimming and J lost 2 bases, with 9 bases between them. Regarding the study as a whole: High day-60 TCRbeta diversity in some patients came from surviving recipient T cells and thymic progenitors. Where alpha-beta T cells came from about two months after transplant was reportedly several hundred expanded graft clones.

Preparing the TCRbeta library involved the use of unique molecular identifiers. TCRdb redid the calling of the PCR reads with MiXCR, one entry per CDR3 protein. The data hold fewer than 550,000 distinct CDR3 sequences, with roughly 15% observed a single time. V is TRBV4-3 and J is TRBJ2-1; D gene ambiguous. The sample consisted of PBMCs, mostly from graft donor cells, taken 360 days after TCRalphabeta/CD19-depleted stem cell transplant. The sequence was collected from a boy under two years old who had a stem cell transplant for Wiskott-Aldrich syndrome, so the T cells may come from the graft donor. Here the CDR3 reads CASSQVLLPYNEQFF. The CDR3 bases are TGCGCCAGCAGCCAAGTCTTACTACCCTACAATGAGCAGTTCTTC.